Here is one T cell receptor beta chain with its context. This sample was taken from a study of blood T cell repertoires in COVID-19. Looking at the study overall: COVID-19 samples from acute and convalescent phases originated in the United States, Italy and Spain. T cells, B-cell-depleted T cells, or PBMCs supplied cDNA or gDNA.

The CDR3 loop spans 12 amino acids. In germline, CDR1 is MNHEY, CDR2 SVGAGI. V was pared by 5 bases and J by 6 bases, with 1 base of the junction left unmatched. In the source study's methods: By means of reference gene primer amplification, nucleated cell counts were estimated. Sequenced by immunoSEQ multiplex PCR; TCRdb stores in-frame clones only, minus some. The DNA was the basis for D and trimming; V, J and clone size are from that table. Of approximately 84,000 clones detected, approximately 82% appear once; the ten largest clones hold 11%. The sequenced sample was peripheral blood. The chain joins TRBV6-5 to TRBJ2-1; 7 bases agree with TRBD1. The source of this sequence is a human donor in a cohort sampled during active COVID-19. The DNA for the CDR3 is TGTGCCAGCAGTAGGACAGGCAATGAGCAGTTCTTC. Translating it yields CASSRTGNEQFF.